This is a list of T cell receptor beta chains from one sample in a study of OX40 agonist ivuxolimab in advanced cancers. Produced via immunoSEQ multiplex PCR; TCRdb's table is partial and in-frame only. The profile shows about 120,000 clones, 80% to 95% of them singletons. The sample consisted of CD4+ or CD8+ T cells sorted from blood, taken in a trial of the OX40 agonist ivuxolimab. The receptors come from an adult with an advanced solid tumor such as melanoma, head and neck, liver or kidney cancer. The CDR3 runs from the conserved cysteine through the conserved F or W.

TRBV11-2,TRBJ2-5,CASSFSRSGGRETQYF
TRBV9,TRBJ2-2,CASSVRQVGGELFF
TRBV6-5,TRBJ2-2,CASSMDPNTGELFF
TRBV18,TRBJ1-1,CASSTRDENTEAFF
TRBV18,TRBJ2-7,CASSPFRGGAYEQYF
TRBV19,TRBJ2-1,CASKRQSSYNEQFF
TRBV27,TRBJ1-2,CASSNRGLGGGYTF
TRBV7-9,TRBJ2-3,CASSSGEGTDTQYF
TRBV9,TRBJ2-3,CASSVGFGTTDTQYF
TRBV19,TRBJ1-4,CASIGSTNEKLFF
TRBV4-1,TRBJ2-5,CASSQDGSGSQETQYF
TRBV10-3,TRBJ1-1,CAISESAPGTEAFF
TRBV5-6,TRBJ1-3,CASSLTGGGNTIYF
TRBV9,TRBJ2-2,CASSVGEFLTGELFF
TRBV25-1,TRBJ2-5,CASSDYSQETQYF
TRBV2,TRBJ2-5,CASIPRVSGQETQYF
TRBV11-3,TRBJ1-1,CASSQTWTGVGTEAFF
TRBV4-2,TRBJ2-4,CASSQEMGRNKNIQYF
TRBV9,TRBJ1-1,CASSRLLQANTEAFF
TRBV6-5,TRBJ1-1,CASSRNPRAEAFF
TRBV11-3,TRBJ2-7,CASSLVAGGEQYF
TRBV7-9,TRBJ2-1,CASSLEGLAGAQEQFF
TRBV27,TRBJ2-2,CASRWTATGGELFF
TRBV28,TRBJ2-4,CASSLSGTGFNIQYF
TRBV7-2,TRBJ2-3,CASSLEVGNPSTDTQYF
TRBV19,TRBJ2-3,CASSIEPGRITDTQYF
TRBV7-9,TRBJ1-5,CASSSPGQGNQPQHF
TRBV12-5,TRBJ1-3,CASGLVGGRTGNTIYF
TRBV19,TRBJ2-2,CASSIFGGNTGELFF
TRBV18,TRBJ2-3,CASSPGTGVTDTQYF
TRBV10-2,TRBJ2-7,CASRGTSGSYEQYF
TRBV11-2,TRBJ2-3,CASSLRGTVYSTDTQYF